This TCR beta chain was identified during a study of beta chain features in type 1 diabetes. Whole-study findings and limits: All four CD4+ subsets of Type 1 diabetes patients contained TCRB CDR3s that were moderately but significantly shorter.

Notes on this clone: Its antigen remains unidentified.

Sorted cells reached over 95% purity in every population. Investigators reverse transcribed all isolated RNA, so they sequenced expressed TCRB transcripts. Regulatory, naive and central memory T cell samples averaged roughly 4 million reads. Measured with immunoSEQ multiplex PCR; TCRdb has only the in-frame clones, and not every one. This sample yields about 660,000 clones, of which over 13% are seen a single time; nearly 0.04% belongs to the top ten. The V gene's germline CDR1 is SGHNT and CDR2 YENEEA. The CDR3 spans 15 residues. The V end lost 2 bases, the J end lost 6 bases, and 13 bases lay between the germline ends.

Source material: naive CD4+ T cells from blood. The clonotype originates from a man aged 18-30 years with type 1 diabetes. The rearrangement links TRBV11-3 to TRBJ1-4; D remains unclear. In DNA, the CDR3 is TGTGCCAGCAGCTTAAGCCGTCAAGTGGATGAAAAACTGTTTTTT. It specifies CASSLSRQVDEKLFF.